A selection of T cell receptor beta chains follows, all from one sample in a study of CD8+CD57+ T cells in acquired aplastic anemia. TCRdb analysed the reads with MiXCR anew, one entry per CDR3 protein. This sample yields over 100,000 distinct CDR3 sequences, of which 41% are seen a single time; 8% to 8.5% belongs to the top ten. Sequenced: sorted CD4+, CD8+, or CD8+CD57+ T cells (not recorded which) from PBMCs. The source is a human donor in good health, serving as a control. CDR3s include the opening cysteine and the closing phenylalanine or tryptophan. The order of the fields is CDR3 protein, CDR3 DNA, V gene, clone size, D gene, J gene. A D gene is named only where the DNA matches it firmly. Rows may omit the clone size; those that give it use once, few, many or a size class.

CASSRDSEQFF TGTGCCAGCAGCAGAGACAGCGAGCAGTTCTTC TRBV27 many NA TRBJ2-1
CASSQDRYGELFF TGTGCCAGCAGCCAAGATCGATACGGGGAGCTGTTTTTT TRBV3-1 many NA TRBJ2-2
CASSLGLLMAGELFF TGTGCCAGCAGTTTGGGACTATTAATGGCCGGGGAGCTGTTTTTT TRBV14 many TRBD2 TRBJ2-2
CASSTQGPGNQPQHF TGTGCCAGTAGTACTCAGGGCCCCGGCAATCAGCCCCAGCATTTT TRBV19 many NA TRBJ1-5
CAWQATSWDRAAGELFF TGTGCCTGGCAAGCAACAAGCTGGGACAGGGCGGCCGGGGAGCTGTTTTTT TRBV30 NA TRBD1 TRBJ2-2
CASSTSSYNEQFF TGTGCCAGCAGCACTAGCTCCTACAATGAGCAGTTCTTC TRBV11-2 NA NA TRBJ2-1
CASSGPGSGLTDTQYF TGTGCCAGCAGCGGACCAGGTAGTGGGCTCACAGATACGCAGTATTTT TRBV9 NA NA TRBJ2-3
CASRDRATGNQPQHF TGTGCCAGCAGGGACAGGGCTACGGGCAATCAGCCCCAGCATTTT TRBV27 many TRBD1 TRBJ1-5
CASSARGQGARETQYF TGTGCCAGCAGCGCTAGGGGACAGGGGGCGCGAGAGACCCAGTACTTC TRBV9 NA TRBD1 TRBJ2-5
CASSLGGGSNRYGYTF TGTGCCAGCAGCTTGGGGGGGGGCAGCAATCGCTATGGCTACACCTTC TRBV5-5 many NA TRBJ1-2
CASSESLTGDTEAFF TGTGCCAGCAGTGAGTCCTTGACAGGCGACACTGAAGCTTTCTTT TRBV25-1 many NA TRBJ1-1
CATQAGAYEQYF TGTGCCACCCAAGCGGGGGCCTACGAGCAGTACTTC TRBV24-1 NA TRBD2 TRBJ2-7
CASSLGTYSYNEQFF TGCGCCAGCAGCTTGGGCACATACTCCTACAATGAGCAGTTCTTC TRBV5-1 NA NA TRBJ2-1
CASSRQGSGVYGYTF TGTGCCAGCAGTCGACAGGGGAGTGGGGTTTATGGCTACACCTTC TRBV6-1 few TRBD1 TRBJ1-2
CASSYSIDRSFMNTEAFF TGTGCCAGCAGTTACTCGATCGACCGATCCTTCATGAACACTGAAGCTTTCTTT TRBV10-3 few NA TRBJ1-1
CASRMGEAGANVLTF TGTGCCAGTAGGATGGGGGAAGCTGGGGCCAACGTCCTGACTTTC TRBV19 many NA TRBJ2-6
CATSDSRRRDGIYNEQFF TGTGCCACCAGTGACTCCCGCCGAAGGGACGGGATCTACAATGAGCAGTTCTTC TRBV24-1 many NA TRBJ2-1
CSATASSRFGDERFF TGCAGTGCTACTGCGTCCAGCAGGTTTGGCGATGAGCGGTTCTTC TRBV20-1 NA NA TRBJ2-1
CAIRENTEAFF TGTGCCATAAGGGAGAACACTGAAGCTTTCTTT TRBV10-3 NA NA TRBJ1-1
CAASRDQTVRSNYGYTF TGTGCCGCCAGCAGAGATCAAACAGTTCGCAGCAACTATGGCTACACCTTC TRBV15 once NA TRBJ1-2
CASNRGNTEAFF TGTGCCAGCAACCGAGGTAACACTGAAGCTTTCTTT TRBV2 NA NA TRBJ1-1
CASSIGQGDEQYF TGTGCCAGTAGTATTGGGCAGGGGGACGAGCAGTACTTC TRBV19 NA TRBD1 TRBJ2-7
CASRLRGTDTQYF TGTGCCAGCAGGCTCAGAGGCACAGATACGCAGTATTTT TRBV7-8 NA NA TRBJ2-3
CSVEWGGEINYGYTF TGCAGCGTTGAATGGGGGGGGGAAATTAACTATGGCTACACCTTC TRBV29-1 NA NA TRBJ1-2
CASSLASGGALDTQYF TGTGCCAGCAGCTTAGCGAGCGGGGGGGCCCTAGATACGCAGTATTTT TRBV11-1 NA TRBD2 TRBJ2-3
CASSLRTGSGNTIYF TGTGCCAGCAGCTTGCGGACAGGCTCCGGAAACACCATATATTTT TRBV11-1 once TRBD1 TRBJ1-3
CASSEPGRTGELFF TGTGCCAGCAGTGAGCCGGGTCGGACCGGGGAGCTGTTTTTT TRBV25-1 many NA TRBJ2-2
CASSDRGSEQYF TGTGCCAGCTCGGACAGGGGTTCCGAGCAGTACTTC TRBV18 many TRBD1 TRBJ2-7
CSARDRTGGYNSPLHF TGCAGTGCTAGAGACAGGACAGGGGGCTATAATTCACCCCTCCACTTT TRBV20-1 many TRBD1 TRBJ1-6
CASKGTGQRYEQYF TGCGCCAGCAAGGGGACCGGACAGAGGTACGAGCAGTACTTC TRBV5-1 NA NA TRBJ2-7
CASRRQGPNYGYTF TGTGCCAGCAGGCGACAGGGGCCGAACTATGGCTACACCTTC TRBV6-1 NA TRBD1 TRBJ1-2
CAWSRGGIGNQPQHF TGTGCCTGGAGTCGGGGGGGCATTGGCAATCAGCCCCAGCATTTT TRBV30 few NA TRBJ1-5
CATSRVGSLTGDYEQYF TGTGCCACCAGCAGGGTCGGCAGCTTAACAGGGGACTACGAGCAGTACTTC TRBV15 NA TRBD1 TRBJ2-7
CASSGTGGLQYF TGCGCCAGCAGTGGGACAGGCGGACTGCAGTATTTT TRBV10-1 many TRBD1 TRBJ2-3
CATRTDKSMVLGEPFF TGTGCCACTCGGACAGATAAATCAATGGTGTTAGGGGAGCCGTTTTTT TRBV10-3 NA NA TRBJ2-2
CASSPWGSGYTF TGTGCCAGCAGCCCCTGGGGCAGCGGCTACACCTTC TRBV7-2 NA NA TRBJ1-2